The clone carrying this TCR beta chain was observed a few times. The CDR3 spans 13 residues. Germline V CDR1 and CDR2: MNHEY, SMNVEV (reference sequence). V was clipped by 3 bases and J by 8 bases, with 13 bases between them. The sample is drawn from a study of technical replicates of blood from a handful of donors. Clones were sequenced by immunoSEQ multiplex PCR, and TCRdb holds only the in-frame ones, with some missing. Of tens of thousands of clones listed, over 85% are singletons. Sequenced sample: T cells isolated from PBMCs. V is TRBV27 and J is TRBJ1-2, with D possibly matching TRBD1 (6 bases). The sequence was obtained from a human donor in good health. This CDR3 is CASSLGGLRGYTF. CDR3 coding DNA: TGTGCCAGCAGTTTGGGGGGGCTAAGGGGCTACACCTTC.